The 10 T cell receptor beta chains presented below share a single source sample, sequenced in a study of blood T cell repertoires in COVID-19. TCRdb's copy holds only in-frame clones and misses some; the assay was immunoSEQ multiplex PCR. Among some 290,000 clones listed, 81% were seen once. The source material was peripheral blood. The receptors here all came from a woman aged 60-75 years with active or convalescent COVID-19.

This clone was observed a single time. The chain employs TRBV21-1 and TRBJ1-4; TRBD1 was called by the table and not checked on the DNA. TRBV21-1 is an annotated pseudogene. This CDR3 has 13 amino acids. The CDR3 region has the DNA TGTGCCAGCAGCCCTGACAGGAATGAAAAACTGTTTTTT. It specifies CASSPDRNEKLFF.

The genes are TRBV10-2 and TRBJ2-2, with 7 bases that match TRBD1. The CDR3 consists of 14 residues. The germline CDR1 and CDR2 sequences are WSHSY and SAAADI. V lost 8 bases, J lost 6 bases, and 9 bases stayed unmatched. CDR3 DNA sequence: TGCGCCAGCTACAGGGGATGGGATCCCGGGGAGCTGTTTTTT. It translates to CASYRGWDPGELFF.

This chain links TRBV27 with TRBJ2-3; TRBD2 agrees at 9 bases. With 6 bases clipped from V and 4 bases from J, the junction kept 8 bases outside the gene matches. The germline V gene encodes CDR1 MNHEY and CDR2 SMNVEV (reference sequence). The CDR3 loop spans 15 amino acids. The CDR3 here is CASSPQRGDADTQYF. The CDR3 DNA sequence: TGTGCCAGCAGCCCGCAGCGGGGGGACGCAGATACGCAGTATTTT.

CDR3 coding DNA: TGTGCCAGCAGTGGATCGACAGGGACCTACGAGCAGTACTTC. Protein sequence: CASSGSTGTYEQYF. The V gene is TRBV28, the J gene TRBJ2-7, with TRBD1 identical over 7 bases. The CDR3 consists of 14 residues. Looked up from germline, CDR1 is MDHEN and CDR2 is SYDVKM. The V segment lost 5 bases and the J segment 2 bases; nucleotides outside the gene matches: 6.

The chain employs TRBV19 and TRBJ1-2, with 7 bases matching TRBD1. This CDR3 contains 17 residues. V shed 3 bases and J 4 bases; nucleotides not matched to a gene: 14. Germline assignment: CDR1 LNHDA and CDR2 SQIVND (reference sequence). This chain's CDR3 is CASSIPGTALLTYGYTF. The CDR3, as DNA: TGTGCCAGTAGTATCCCCGGGACAGCTCTCCTGACCTATGGCTACACCTTC.

The chain joins TRBV9 to TRBJ1-3, with 12 bases fitting TRBD1. The CDR3 length is 19 residues. The trim removed 6 bases at V and 0 bases at J, leaving 13 bases unmatched. Per germline, CDR1 SGDLS and CDR2 YYNGEE. CDR3 coding DNA: TGTGCCAGCAACTACGCCGGGACAGGGGGCACCGGCTCTGGAAACACCATATATTTT. Translated, it gives CASNYAGTGGTGSGNTIYF.

The V gene is TRBV14, the J gene TRBJ2-2; 8 nucleotides match TRBD2. With V trimmed by 4 bases and J by 7 bases, 29 bases remained unmatched. The CDR3 has 22 residues. CDR1 and CDR2 (germline): SGHDN, FVKESK. The CDR3 reads CASSPSSYSLKESGGERGELFF. CDR3 sequence (DNA): TGTGCCAGCAGCCCCAGTTCATACTCTCTTAAGGAGAGCGGGGGTGAACGCGGGGAGCTGTTTTTT. The whole variable domain, remainder taken from reference TRBV14 and TRBJ2-2, is EAGVTQFPSHSVIEKGQTVTLRCDPISGHDNLYWYRRVMGKEIKFLLHFVKESKQDESGMPNNRFLAERTGGTYSTLKVQPAELEDSGVYFCASSPSSYSLKESGGERGELFFGEGSRLTVL.

V usage is TRBV19 and J usage is TRBJ2-6, with D perhaps TRBD2 (5 bases). Germline-derived CDR1 and CDR2 are LNHDA and SQIVND (reference sequence). The CDR3 runs 13 residues. The V and J ends lost 7 bases and 4 bases respectively, with 8 bases between them. CDR3 residues: CASNGIGANVLTF. CDR3 DNA sequence: TGTGCCAGTAACGGGATCGGGGCCAACGTCCTGACTTTC.

This clone was seen a single time. The chain is built from TRBV6-5 and TRBJ1-2; 8 bases are shared with TRBD1. Germline V gene sequence: CDR1 MNHEY, CDR2 SVGAGI. CDR3 size: 13 residues. V dropped 5 bases and J dropped 4; count of bases not matched to a gene: 3. DNA of the CDR3: TGTGCCAGCAGTCAGGACAGGGCCTATGGCTACACCTTC. Residues: CASSQDRAYGYTF.

The V call is TRBV27, the J call TRBJ1-5; D unclear. Germline-derived CDR1 and CDR2 are MNHEY and SMNVEV (reference sequence). The CDR3 length is 13 residues. With 6 bases removed from V and 4 bases from J, the gap between germline ends came to 10 bases. The CDR3 coding sequence is TGTGCCAGCAGCCTTCGAGAGAATCAGCCCCAGCATTTT. Translated, it gives CASSLRENQPQHF.